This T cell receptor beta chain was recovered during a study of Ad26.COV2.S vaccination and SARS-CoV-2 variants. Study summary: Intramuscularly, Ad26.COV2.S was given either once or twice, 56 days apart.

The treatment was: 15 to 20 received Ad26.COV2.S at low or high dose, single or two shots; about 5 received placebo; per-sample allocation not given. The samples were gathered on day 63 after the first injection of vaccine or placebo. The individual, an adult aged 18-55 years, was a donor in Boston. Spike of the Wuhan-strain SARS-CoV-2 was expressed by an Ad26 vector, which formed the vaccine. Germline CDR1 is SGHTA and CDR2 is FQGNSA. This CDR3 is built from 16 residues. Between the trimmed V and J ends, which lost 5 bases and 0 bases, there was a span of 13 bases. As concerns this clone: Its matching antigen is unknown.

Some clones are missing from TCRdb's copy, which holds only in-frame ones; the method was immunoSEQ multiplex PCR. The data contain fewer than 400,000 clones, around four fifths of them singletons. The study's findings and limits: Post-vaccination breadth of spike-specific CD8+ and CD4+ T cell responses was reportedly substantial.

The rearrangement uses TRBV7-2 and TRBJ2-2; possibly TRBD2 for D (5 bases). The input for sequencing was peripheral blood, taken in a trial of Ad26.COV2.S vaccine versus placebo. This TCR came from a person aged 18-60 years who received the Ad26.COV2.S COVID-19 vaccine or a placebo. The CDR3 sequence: CASSPASGTNTGELFF. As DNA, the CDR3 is TGTGCCAGCAGCCCCGCGAGCGGCACGAACACCGGGGAGCTGTTTTTT.